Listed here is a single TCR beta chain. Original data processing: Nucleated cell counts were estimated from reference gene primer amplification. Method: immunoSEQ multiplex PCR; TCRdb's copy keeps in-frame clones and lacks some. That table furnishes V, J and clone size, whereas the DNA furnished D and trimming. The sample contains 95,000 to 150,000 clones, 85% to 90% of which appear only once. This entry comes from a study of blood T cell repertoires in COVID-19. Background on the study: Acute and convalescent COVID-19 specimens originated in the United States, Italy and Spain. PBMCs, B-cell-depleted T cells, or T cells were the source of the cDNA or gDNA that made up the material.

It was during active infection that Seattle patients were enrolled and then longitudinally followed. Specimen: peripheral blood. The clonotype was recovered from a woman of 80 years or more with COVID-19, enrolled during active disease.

For the CDR3, the DNA is TGTGCCAGCAGCCGGACAGGAACAACTAATGAAAAACTGTTTTTT. The encoded protein is CASSRTGTTNEKLFF. The chain carries TRBV5-6 and TRBJ1-4; 7 bases agree with TRBD1. V was clipped by 4 bases and J by 0 bases; unmatched bases: 3. The germline gives CDR1 SGHDT, CDR2 YYEEEE. The CDR3 extends over 15 amino acids.